Included here is one T cell receptor (beta chain) sequence, with context. Its antigen remains unidentified. Per-base qualities were not stored, and no clone one base away is much larger. The CDR3 spans 15 residues, from the cysteine through the phenylalanine. The retained sequence is limited to the CDR3, 45 bases, with the frame set at the first base. V and J are truncated by 1 base and 4 bases respectively, leaving an intervening sequence of 12 bases. CDR1 and CDR2, per the germline V gene, are SGHDT and YYEEEE. The trial excluded patients who had a history of autoimmune disease or were on systemic immunosuppression. In every dose cohort, peripheral blood was drawn for TCR sequencing at baseline, cycle 4 day 1, and cycle 7 day 1. Samples were obtained from an open-label, multicenter, first-in-human phase I dose-escalation trial of ivuxolimab. The trial enrolled adults with locally advanced or metastatic head and neck squamous cell, hepatocellular, melanoma or renal cell carcinoma. CD4+ and CD8+ T cells were sorted separately from peripheral blood before TCR sequencing.

The data stem from a study of OX40 agonist ivuxolimab in advanced cancers. About the full investigation: Ivuxolimab, which targeted the costimulatory receptor OX40 (CD134), was an agonistic, fully human IgG2 monoclonal antibody. Intravenous ivuxolimab was administered to patients every 2 weeks at six dose levels: 0.01, 0.1, 0.3, 1.5, 3 and 10 mg/kg. Among the roughly 52 dose-escalation patients, about 20 had hepatocellular carcinoma, 15 melanoma, 9 renal cell carcinoma and 9 head and neck cancer. A male proportion of almost 85% and a mean age of about 60 years, ranging from 23 to 79, were recorded for the dose-escalation cohort. Prior anti-PD-1, anti-PD-L1 or anti-CTLA-4 therapy was permitted, and 40% of dose-escalation patients had received checkpoint inhibitors. Partial responses occurred in three dose-escalation patients, of whom one had hepatocellular carcinoma and two had cutaneous melanoma. The point of sequencing TCRbeta in the periphery was to test whether ivuxolimab changed TCR sequence diversity and drove clonal T-cell expansion. The paper reports the monotherapy dose-escalation portion (N of about 56 patients) of the phase I ivuxolimab trial. What the work shows at the level of the full study, not this receptor alone: In partial responders in the 0.1-3.0 mg/kg groups, normalized peripheral clonal expansion was found to be among the lowest, especially among CD8+ T cells. Antigen specificity was not determined for the clonally expanded peripheral T cells. Low levels of normalized T-cell clonal expansion were also seen in some patients who did not respond. At doses of 0.1 to 3.0 mg/kg, clonal expansion of both CD4+ and CD8+ T cells in blood was seen between baseline and week 6. After ivuxolimab, more expanded clones were found on average in CD8+ T cells than in CD4+ T cells.

For sequencing of the TCRbeta CDR3 region, genomic DNA was extracted from the sorted cells. TCRbeta CDR3 regions were sequenced using the immunoSEQ Assay. TCRdb obtained this table from immuneACCESS and retained in-frame rearrangements with V and J assigned. These tables miss some clones; where compared with another copy, unresolved V genes account for less than half of the shortfall, and the remainder is unexplained. The sample profile shows 62,000 or so clones; about 89% of them were found once. The ten largest clonotypes hold roughly 1.9% of the sample. The clonotype comes from an adult with an advanced solid tumor such as melanoma, head and neck, liver or kidney cancer. Sequences were derived from CD4+ or CD8+ T cells sorted from blood, sampled in a trial of the OX40 agonist ivuxolimab. This sequence uses TRBV5-6 and TRBJ1-5, with TRBD1 perhaps the D gene, on 6 matching bases. The CDR3 region reads CASSLSDRPNQPQHF. The nucleotide sequence reads as follows: TGTGCCAGCAGCTTGAGCGACAGGCCTAATCAGCCCCAGCATTTT.